This TCR beta chain was documented in a study of PD-1 blockade in mismatch repair-deficient tumors. Profiled with immunoSEQ multiplex PCR; TCRdb holds only in-frame clones, not every one. The sample lists roughly 120,000 clones; roughly 80% were seen once. The CDR3 runs 17 residues. Germline V gene lookup returns CDR1 LNHNV and CDR2 YYDKDF (reference sequence). Losses at the gene ends were 1 base for V and 8 bases for J; bases not matched to a gene: 11. The chain combines TRBV15 with TRBJ2-6; 7 bases map to TRBD1. The sequenced sample was peripheral blood, obtained 60 weeks after starting pembrolizumab. The clonotype originates from an adult with mismatch repair-deficient cancer. This CDR3 is CATSRGVTGVFTNVLTF. DNA of the CDR3: TGTGCCACCAGCAGAGGGGTAACAGGGGTCTTTACCAACGTCCTGACTTTC.